Following are 28 T cell receptor beta chains from one sample sequenced in a study of T cells in Graves' hyperthyroidism and ophthalmopathy. Amplified TCR beta CDR3 regions derived from RNA transcripts. The primer set for the first-round RT-PCR of the TCR CDR3 was HTBI. TCRdb fed the multiplex PCR reads into MiXCR, producing one record per CDR3 protein. The sample yields roughly 350,000 distinct CDR3 sequences, about 14% seen once. The sample taken for sequencing was blood. The receptors were gathered from a woman between 25 and 40 years old with Graves' hyperthyroidism.

This clonotype has at least ten counts. The chain has TRBV7-6 and TRBJ2-5; 13 bases are a match to TRBD2. CDR1 SGHVS and CDR2 FNYEAQ come from the germline V gene. V was clipped by 5 bases and J by 5 bases; unmatched bases: 11. The CDR3 is 17 amino acids. The CDR3 DNA reads as TGTGCCAGCAGCCGCAGAGGGACTAGCGGGATCGGTGAGACCCAGTACTTC. Translation: CASSRRGTSGIGETQYF.

About this clonotype itself: Germline is not matched at one junction end, which may reflect a read error. V is TRBV12-3 or TRBV12-4 and J is TRBJ2-7; D is uncertain. This CDR3 has 14 residues. The CDR3 spells CTSSFGLVGYEQYF. The DNA of the CDR3 is TGTACCAGCAGTTTCGGGTTGGTGGGCTACGAGCAGTACTTC.

This clonotype occurred many times. The chain employs TRBV29-1 and TRBJ2-1, with D hard to call. Germline values: CDR1 SQVTM, CDR2 ANQGSEA. V lost 6 bases to trimming and J lost 9 bases, with 18 bases between them. The CDR3 consists of 13 residues. CDR3 nucleotides: TGCAGCGTCCTGGGTCTAGATGTAGGTGAGCAGTTCTTC. This sequence encodes CSVLGLDVGEQFF.

This clonotype was seen ten or more times. The chain employs TRBV2 and TRBJ2-2; D is unclear. The CDR3 is 13 residues long. Germline CDR1 reads SNHLY; CDR2 reads FYNNEI. V lost 7 bases to trimming and J lost 4 bases, with 10 bases between them. CDR3 in amino acids: CASTVARTGELFF. The CDR3 DNA reads as TGTGCCAGCACTGTGGCCCGCACCGGGGAGCTGTTTTTT.

This clonotype has a count of ten or more. The rearrangement joins TRBV27 to TRBJ1-5; no definite D call. The CDR3 length is 12 residues. V was trimmed by 4 bases and J by 3 bases, leaving 4 bases between them. Germline CDR1 reads MNHEY; CDR2 reads SMNVEV (reference sequence). CDR3 loop: CASSSDNQPQHF. In nucleotides, the CDR3 is TGTGCCAGCAGTTCAGACAATCAGCCCCAGCATTTT.

The chain joins TRBV4-2 to TRBJ2-5; tentatively, D is TRBD2 (6 bases). The CDR3 sequence is 15 residues long. Trimming removed 1 base from V and 5 bases from J, with 14 bases in between. Germline values: CDR1 LGHNA, CDR2 YNFKEQ. Here the CDR3 reads CASSQVPGSGETQYF. Written as DNA, the CDR3 is TGTGCCAGCAGCCAAGTACCCGGGAGCGGGGAGACCCAGTACTTC.

This clonotype was seen at least ten times. The chain recombines TRBV29-1 with TRBJ2-1; 16 bases agree with TRBD2. Germline trimming cut 7 bases from V and 5 bases from J; bases unmatched to any gene: 11. Germline V CDR1 and CDR2: SQVTM, ANQGSEA. This CDR3 is built from 17 residues. The CDR3 protein is CSATGTSGRGQNNEQFF. CDR3 nucleotides: TGCAGCGCCACCGGGACTAGCGGGAGGGGACAAAACAATGAGCAGTTCTTC.

In its sample, this clonotype was seen many times. The chain uses TRBV7-9 and TRBJ1-1; no firm D call. This CDR3 is 9 amino acids long. CDR1 and CDR2 (germline): SEHNR, FQNEAQ (reference sequence). Trimming pared 11 bases from V and 6 bases from J, leaving 7 bases between. DNA for the CDR3: TGTGCCCCACTCCCTGAAGCTTTCTTT. Translation gives CAPLPEAFF.

The chain joins TRBV28 to TRBJ2-7; D perhaps matches TRBD2 (5 bases). Per germline, CDR1 MDHEN and CDR2 SYDVKM. Trimming left V 5 bases short and J 7 bases short, with 12 bases between. This CDR3 comprises 12 residues. The CDR3 DNA is TGTGCCAGCAGTCCGTTAGCGTGGGAGCAGTACTTC. Encoded protein: CASSPLAWEQYF.

This clonotype was seen at least ten times. The chain joins TRBV27 to TRBJ1-2, with D possibly TRBD1 on 5 matching bases. CDR3 length equals 13 residues. Per germline, CDR1 MNHEY and CDR2 SMNVEV (reference sequence). V lost 5 bases and J 7 bases, leaving 14 bases between the germline ends. The CDR3 sequence is CASSPFYGGGYTF. CDR3 DNA: TGTGCCAGCAGTCCATTTTATGGGGGTGGCTACACCTTC.

This clonotype was counted at least ten times. The genes are TRBV27 and TRBJ2-7, with 9 bases fitting TRBD1. CDR1 is MNHEY and CDR2 is SMNVEV in the germline V gene (reference sequence). Trimming took 5 bases from V and 5 from J; bases not matched to a gene: 7. The CDR3 loop spans 14 amino acids. The CDR3 sequence: CASSIGTGIDEQYF. Here the CDR3 DNA reads TGTGCCAGCAGTATCGGGACAGGGATAGACGAGCAGTACTTC.

This clonotype has a count of ten or more. The chain has TRBV3-1 and TRBJ2-1; D remains ambiguous. V lost 3 bases and J 8 bases, leaving 17 bases between the germline ends. The CDR3 is made up of 15 amino acids. In germline, CDR1 is LGHDT, CDR2 YNNKEL (reference sequence). CDR3 loop: CASSHRALAADEQFF. CDR3 nucleotide sequence: TGTGCCAGCAGCCACCGGGCCTTAGCTGCAGATGAGCAGTTCTTC.

This clonotype has ten or more counts. This chain joins TRBV7-2 and TRBJ1-4; D ambiguous. V gave up 5 bases and J gave up 10 bases, with 14 bases separating them. CDR3 size: 13 residues. Germline V gives CDR1 SGHTA, CDR2 FQGNSA. CDR3 amino acids: CASSNLRGRKLFF. CDR3 nucleotide sequence: TGTGCCAGCAGCAATTTGAGAGGGAGAAAACTGTTTTTT.

The chain combines TRBV28 with TRBJ2-7; D is uncertain. Germline assignment: CDR1 MDHEN and CDR2 SYDVKM. The CDR3 sequence is 13 residues long. The V end lost 3 bases, the J end lost 3 bases, and 9 bases lay between the germline ends. The CDR3 DNA follows: TGTGCCAGCAGTTTTGCAGTGTTCTACGAGCAGTACTTC. Amino acid sequence: CASSFAVFYEQYF.

The chain links TRBV18 to TRBJ2-1, with 8 bases identical to TRBD2. This CDR3 has 15 residues. The trim removed 3 bases at V and 9 bases at J, leaving 10 bases unmatched. Looked up from germline, CDR1 is KGHSH and CDR2 is LQKENI. CDR3 in DNA: TGTGCCAGCTCACCCACGGGAGGGCCCTCAGGTGAGCAGTTCTTC. Translated, it gives CASSPTGGPSGEQFF.

The chain employs TRBV11-2 and TRBJ2-5; the D is unclear. V dropped 0 bases and J dropped 5 bases, with 10 bases sitting between them. The CDR3 spans 14 residues. The V gene's germline CDR1 is SGHAT and CDR2 FQNNGV. CDR3 sequence (DNA): TGTGCCAGCAGCTTAGAGGTCCCGACGGAGACCCAGTACTTC. Translating it yields CASSLEVPTETQYF.

The chain uses TRBV5-4 and TRBJ2-1, with 9 nucleotides matching TRBD2. The trim removed 0 bases at V and 8 bases at J, leaving 6 bases unmatched. Germline CDR1 is SGHNT and CDR2 is YYREEE (reference sequence). The CDR3 spans 15 residues. CDR3 residues: CASSLALAGADEQFF. The DNA for the CDR3 is TGTGCCAGCAGCTTGGCTTTAGCGGGAGCGGATGAGCAGTTCTTC.

CDR3 sequence: CASSWGRPYEQYF. The CDR3, as DNA: TGTGCCAGCAGCTGGGGACGCCCCTACGAGCAGTACTTC. The chain has TRBV3-1 and TRBJ2-7; D tentatively fits TRBD1 or TRBD2 (5 bases each). The germline V gene has CDR1 LGHDT and CDR2 YNNKEL (reference sequence). The length of the CDR3 is 13 residues. Trimming took 5 bases from V and 2 from J, leaving 10 bases between them.

In this sample, this clonotype turned up a few times. The J gene is TRBJ2-3, the V gene TRBV20-1; D gene unclear. The germline gives CDR1 DFQATT, CDR2 SNEGSKA (reference sequence). The CDR3 covers 14 residues. V lost 6 bases to trimming and J lost 1 base, with 14 bases between them. The CDR3 loop is CSAVHGIRTDTQYF. The DNA for the CDR3 is TGCAGTGCCGTCCATGGAATCCGCACAGATACGCAGTATTTT.

This clonotype was seen a handful of times. The V gene is TRBV5-6, the J gene TRBJ1-5; D may be TRBD1 (6 bases). CDR1 is SGHDT, CDR2 YYEEEE, per germline. Deletions cut 0 bases from V and 6 bases from J, with 7 bases between. The length of the CDR3 is 13 residues. The CDR3 protein is CASSLGGAQPQHF. DNA of the CDR3: TGTGCCAGCAGCTTGGGGGGGGCTCAGCCCCAGCATTTT.

This rearrangement joins TRBV5-6 to TRBJ1-2, with 10 bases matching TRBD1. This CDR3 region has 14 residues. V was pared by 3 bases and J by 4 bases, with 3 bases of the junction left unmatched. From germline, CDR1 is SGHDT and CDR2 YYEEEE. CDR3 sequence (DNA): TGTGCCAGCAGCTGGGGGACAGGGGTCTATGGCTACACCTTC. Translating gives CASSWGTGVYGYTF. The entire variable domain, with the rest obtained from reference TRBV5-6 and TRBJ1-2, is as follows: DAGVTQSPTHLIKTRGQQVTLRCSPKSGHDTVSWYQQALGQGPQFIFQYYEEEERQRGNFPDRFSGHQFPNYSSELNVNALLLGDSALYLCASSWGTGVYGYTFGSGTRLTVV.

At least ten counts were recorded for this clonotype. The gene calls are TRBV6-4 and TRBJ2-1; tentative D call: TRBD1 (5 bases). Trimming took 0 bases from V and 8 from J, leaving 17 bases between them. The germline CDR1 and CDR2 sequences are MRHNA and SNTAGT. The CDR3 is 16 residues long. CDR3 sequence (DNA): TGTGCCAGCAGTGACTCGAGTCAGGGTGCTCTATATGAGCAGTTCTTC. Translating gives CASSDSSQGALYEQFF.

This clonotype was recorded many times. The chain recombines TRBV14 with TRBJ1-1; D is perhaps TRBD1 (6 bases). The V gene lost 3 bases and the J gene lost 4 bases, with 15 bases spanning the gap. Germline lookup yields CDR1 SGHDN and CDR2 FVKESK. The CDR3 length is 15 residues. DNA for the CDR3: TGTGCCAGCAGCCACCAGATGTGGGGGCTCACTGAAGCTTTCTTT. It codes for CASSHQMWGLTEAFF.

The table lists this clonotype with many counts. This chain uses TRBV9 with TRBJ1-1, with a possible D match to TRBD1 (5 bases). Germline V gives CDR1 SGDLS, CDR2 YYNGEE. This CDR3 region has 16 residues. V was shortened by 0 bases and J by 7 bases, with 19 bases between the two germline ends. The CDR3 sequence is CASSVGSLGVDGEAFF. DNA of the CDR3: TGTGCCAGCAGCGTAGGCTCTCTGGGGGTGGACGGTGAAGCTTTCTTT. Based on the CDR3 plus reference TRBV9 and TRBJ1-1, the full variable domain is DSGVTQTPKHLITATGQRVTLRCSPRSGDLSVYWYQQSLDQGLQFLIQYYNGEERAKGNILERFSAQQFPDLHSELNLSSLELGDSALYFCASSVGSLGVDGEAFFGQGTRLTVV.

This clonotype was detected a few times. The chain recombines TRBV7-3 with TRBJ2-3, with TRBD2 as a possible D gene (6 bases). Germline V lookup: CDR1 SGHTA, CDR2 FQGTGA. The CDR3 has 13 residues. The V end was cut by 8 bases, the J end by 1 base, with 10 bases between. The CDR3 region has the DNA TGTGCCAGCCGGGCTAGCGGCACAGATACGCAGTATTTT. Translating it yields CASRASGTDTQYF.

The chain carries TRBV6-1 and TRBJ2-2, with 8 nucleotides matching TRBD1. Trimming removed 5 bases from V and 1 base from J; junction bases left unmatched: 12. The CDR3 covers 18 residues. Germline V gene lookup returns CDR1 MNHNS and CDR2 SASEGT. The CDR3 protein is CASSPGTGSKWNTGELFF. Written as DNA, the CDR3 is TGTGCCAGCAGTCCCGGGACAGGCAGTAAATGGAACACCGGGGAGCTGTTTTTT.

CDR3 sequence: CASSLLVATSTDTQYF. The CDR3 nucleotides are TGTGCCAGCAGTTTATTGGTGGCGACTAGCACAGATACGCAGTATTTT. V usage is TRBV27 and J usage is TRBJ2-3; D unclear. CDR3 size: 16 residues. V was cut by 1 base and J by 0 bases, with 11 bases left in between. The germline gives CDR1 MNHEY, CDR2 SMNVEV (reference sequence).

This clonotype was recorded a few times. The V and J genes are TRBV7-8 and TRBJ2-7; tentative D call: TRBD1 (5 bases). The CDR3 is made up of 14 amino acids. V was shortened by 1 base and J by 6 bases, with 13 bases between the two germline ends. The V gene's germline CDR1 is SGHVS and CDR2 FQNEAQ. CDR3 bases: TGTGCCAGCAGCTTAGTTACAGGCTACGGCGAGCAGTACTTC. Translation: CASSLVTGYGEQYF.